The clone carrying this T cell receptor (beta chain) was seen only a few times. The antigen is not known. These data come from a study of response to subunit inactivated influenza vaccine. Notes on the study in general: A suggestion made by the authors is that each seasonal influenza vaccination recruits few new T cells.

The CDR3 runs 11 residues. V shed 5 bases and J shed 10 bases, with 9 bases lying between them. Using its own MiXCR run on the RT-PCR reads, TCRdb lists one record per CDR3 protein. The data contain roughly 780,000 distinct CDR3 sequences, around 20% of them singletons. This specimen consisted of PBMCs from blood, obtained more than 4 days after vaccination. This receptor was obtained from a man aged 45 to 65 who received an inactivated influenza vaccine. J is TRBJ2-1 and V is TRBV12-3 or TRBV12-4; D is unresolved. For the CDR3, the DNA is TGTGCCAGCAGTCGCTGGGGAGAGCAGTTCTTC. Translating it yields CASSRWGEQFF.